Below are 2 T cell receptor beta chains sequenced from a single sample in a study of T cell changes during pregnancy in multiple sclerosis. The table came from immunoSEQ multiplex PCR; TCRdb's copy has only in-frame clones and leaves some out. The repertoire holds under 25,000 clones, with roughly 90% as singletons. Sample: CD8+ T cells from peripheral blood mononuclear cells, taken after pregnancy. The source is a female donor with multiple sclerosis, enrolled in a pregnancy study.

The V gene is TRBV4-1, the J gene TRBJ2-2, with 8 bases matching TRBD1. The CDR3 runs 15 residues. The V gene's germline CDR1 is MGHRA and CDR2 YSYEKL. The V and J ends lost 5 bases and 4 bases, in that order; junction bases with no gene match: 6. CDR3 protein: CASSSPGQGTGELFF. The CDR3 region has the DNA TGCGCCAGCAGCTCGCCCGGACAGGGCACCGGGGAGCTGTTTTTT.

V usage is TRBV18 and J usage is TRBJ2-1; TRBD2 matches 11 bases. The CDR3 extends over 16 amino acids. CDR1 and CDR2 (germline): KGHSH, LQKENI. Trimming cost V 3 bases and J 6 bases; bases outside gene matches: 7. The CDR3: CASSPATSGSGNEQFF. As DNA, the CDR3 is TGTGCCAGCTCACCTGCCACTAGCGGGAGTGGCAATGAGCAGTTCTTC.